The following is a T cell receptor (beta chain) sequence with its context. The entry originates in a study of cytomegalovirus exposure and HLA in healthy donors. Libraries were prepared by immunoSEQ multiplex PCR; TCRdb keeps only in-frame clonotypes and omits some of them. The sample contains 200,000 to 250,000 clones, roughly 85% of which appear only once. With 4 bases removed from V and 4 bases from J, the gap between germline ends came to 10 bases. CDR1 GTSNPN and CDR2 SVGIG come from the germline V gene (reference sequence). CDR3 length equals 12 residues. The material sequenced was PBMCs. The chain is built from TRBV30 and TRBJ2-5; the D gene is possibly TRBD1 (5 bases). This receptor was identified in a woman under 30 in good health and CMV-seronegative. CDR3 nucleotide sequence: TGTGCCTGGAATCAGGGCCCAGAGACCCAGTACTTC. Its translation: CAWNQGPETQYF.